These 2 T cell receptor beta chains were sequenced from one sample in a study of blood T cells in healthy people across ages. Alongside a J-beta primer mix, a sample-barcoded 5' primer served in a second PCR lasting roughly 7 to 12 cycles. A single record per CDR3 protein comes from TCRdb applying MiXCR to the 5' RACE reads. This sample yields around 870,000 distinct CDR3 sequences, of which 25% to 35% are seen a single time; 17% belongs to the top ten. Sequencing was done on a sample of blood. These receptors were collected from a woman over 75 in good health.

The chain recombines TRBV4-3 with TRBJ1-4; perhaps TRBD1 as D (6 bases). The V gene's germline CDR1 is LGHNA and CDR2 YSLEER. The CDR3 runs 15 residues. V lost 4 bases and J lost 7, with 16 bases in between. In DNA form, the CDR3 reads TGCGCCAGCAGCCCGCAACAGGGTAGGGGTGAAAAACTGTTTTTT. Encoded protein: CASSPQQGRGEKLFF.

The rearrangement links TRBV2 to TRBJ1-3; D is unclear. This CDR3 has 15 amino acids. Germline CDR1 reads SNHLY; CDR2 reads FYNNEI. Trimming removed 8 bases at V and 0 bases at J, with 14 bases between. The DNA of the CDR3 is TGTGCCAGCTTGCAGGAGGGATTCTCTGGAAACACCATATATTTT. Protein sequence: CASLQEGFSGNTIYF. Filled out from reference TRBV2 and TRBJ1-3, the complete variable domain reads EPEVTQTPSHQVTQMGQEVILRCVPISNHLYFYWYRQILGQKVEFLVSFYNNEISEKSEIFDDQFSVERPDGSNFTLKIRSTKLEDSAMYFCASLQEGFSGNTIYFGEGSWLTVV.